This T cell receptor beta chain was captured by sequencing in a study of blood T cell repertoires in COVID-19. The overall study: Acute and convalescent COVID-19 specimens originated in the United States, Italy and Spain. PBMCs, B-cell-depleted T cells, or T cells were the source of the cDNA or gDNA that made up the material.

One Seattle source followed patients from active infection through their disease course. In the authors' methods: Researchers report that nucleated cell counts were estimated from reference gene primer amplification. Measured with immunoSEQ multiplex PCR; TCRdb has only the in-frame clones, and not every one. V and J calls and clone size are copied from that table; D and trimming were computed from the DNA. The table has 150,000 to 200,000 clones, about 90% seen once. The length of the CDR3 is 15 residues. From germline, CDR1 is SGHNT and CDR2 YYREEE (reference sequence). V shed 0 bases and J 1 base; nucleotides not matched to a gene: 1.

Source material: peripheral blood. V and J are TRBV5-4 and TRBJ2-1, with 7 bases lining up with TRBD2. This TCR was sampled from a man aged 30 to 39 with COVID-19, enrolled during active disease. The CDR3, as DNA: TGTGCCAGCAGCTTGGCAGCGGGATCCTACAATGAGCAGTTCTTC. Its translation is CASSLAAGSYNEQFF.